These 27 T cell receptor beta chains came from one sample sequenced in a study of blood T cell repertoires in COVID-19. Clones were read by immunoSEQ multiplex PCR, and TCRdb kept only the in-frame ones, dropping some. The data show 250,000 or so clones, 80% to 90% seen once. Specimen: PBMCs or T cells enriched from blood (not recorded which). These receptor sequences come from a woman aged 35 to 49 who had been exposed to COVID-19.

CDR3 amino acids: CASSSSGGVAETQYF. In DNA, the CDR3 is TGTGCCAGCAGTTCCAGCGGGGGCGTTGCCGAGACCCAGTACTTC. The chain links TRBV28 to TRBJ2-5; 8 positions match TRBD2. V shed 4 bases, J shed 5 bases, and the junction held 9 bases outside the gene matches. CDR1 and CDR2 (germline): MDHEN, SYDVKM. The CDR3 consists of 15 residues.

The genes are TRBV4-1 and TRBJ1-5; TRBD1 is a possible D gene (6 bases). Germline CDR1 MGHRA, CDR2 YSYEKL. The CDR3 has 15 amino acids. V was cut by 4 bases and J by 0 bases, with 10 bases left in between. The CDR3 nucleotides read TGCGCCAGCAGCCCCGGACAGTATAGCAATCAGCCCCAGCATTTT. It codes for CASSPGQYSNQPQHF.

The rearrangement links TRBV3-1 (or the pseudogene TRBV3-2) to TRBJ2-1; possible D gene TRBD1, 5 bases. The CDR3 has 12 amino acids. V was clipped by 4 bases and J by 10 bases, with 11 bases between them. Germline V lookup: CDR1 LGHDT, CDR2 YNNKEL (reference sequence). CDR3 DNA sequence: TGTGCCAGCAGCCCTCTGGCAGGGGAGCAGTTCTTC. It yields the protein CASSPLAGEQFF.

A remark on this clone: One junction end does not reproduce the germline sequence, and a read error may be involved. The rearrangement joins TRBV10-1 to TRBJ1-4, with 8 bases lining up with TRBD1. Germline-derived CDR1 and CDR2 are WNHNN and SYGVQD (reference sequence). This CDR3 has 13 residues. In DNA, the CDR3 is TGCGCCAGCAGTGAGGTCCCCGGACAGGGTATAGTCTTT. It encodes CASSEVPGQGIVF.

V gene TRBV9 combines with J gene TRBJ2-1; TRBD2 aligns across 12 bases. CDR3 length: 15 residues. Germline CDR1 SGDLS, CDR2 YYNGEE. J lost 8 bases, V lost 0 bases, and 3 bases had no gene match. The chain's CDR3 is CASSVVLAGGDEQFF. For the CDR3, the DNA is TGTGCCAGCAGCGTAGTACTAGCGGGAGGAGATGAGCAGTTCTTC.

The chain couples TRBV9 to TRBJ1-4, with D perhaps TRBD1 (5 bases). Trimming pared 2 bases from V and 7 bases from J, leaving 12 bases between. Looked up from germline, CDR1 is SGDLS and CDR2 is YYNGEE. CDR3 length: 14 amino acids. DNA for the CDR3: TGTGCCAGCAGCGTGGCCTCACAGGCTGAAAAACTGTTTTTT. This codes for CASSVASQAEKLFF.

The chain recombines TRBV9 with TRBJ2-1, with D perhaps matching TRBD1 (5 bases). Looked up from germline, CDR1 is SGDLS and CDR2 is YYNGEE. The CDR3 loop spans 14 amino acids. V lost 2 bases and J lost 6, with 12 bases in between. The CDR3 DNA is TGTGCCAGCAGCGTCCTCACAGGAAGCAATGAGCAGTTCTTC. Translating gives CASSVLTGSNEQFF.

V and J are TRBV6-2 or TRBV6-3 and TRBJ1-6; D not resolved. V was shortened by 2 bases and J by 10 bases, with 15 bases between the two germline ends. The CDR3 length is 15 residues. The germline CDR1 and CDR2 sequences are MNHEY and SVGEGT. The DNA for the CDR3 is TGTGCCAGCAGTTACGGTTCCTACCGGGAATCACCCCTCCACTTT. It specifies CASSYGSYRESPLHF.

For the CDR3, the DNA is TGTGCCACGCAGGGACACCTAACCTACGAGCAGTACTTC. This codes for CATQGHLTYEQYF. This chain uses TRBV6-5 with TRBJ2-7; D is perhaps TRBD1 (6 bases). Trimming cost V 10 bases and J 2 bases, with 15 bases left between them. The CDR3 length is 13 residues. Germline V gene data show CDR1 as MNHEY and CDR2 as SVGAGI.

This chain links TRBV12-5 with TRBJ1-1, with 7 bases identical to TRBD1. Germline assignment: CDR1 LGHNT and CDR2 FRNRAP. The CDR3 is 16 residues long. The ends lost 7 bases at V and 0 bases at J; junction bases unmatched: 11. The CDR3 spells CASALRTGPLNTEAFF. The CDR3 DNA sequence: TGTGCTAGTGCCTTGAGGACAGGACCATTGAACACTGAAGCTTTCTTT.

The CDR3: CATSDTDSYGYTF. CDR3 in DNA: TGTGCCACCAGTGACACCGACAGCTATGGCTACACCTTC. The chain is built from TRBV24-1 and TRBJ1-2, with D possibly matching TRBD1 (5 bases). The CDR3 covers 13 residues. Germline CDR1 KGHDR, CDR2 SFDVKD. V lost 4 bases and J 4 bases, leaving 9 bases between the germline ends.

J is TRBJ2-5 and V is TRBV28; no clear D gene. V dropped 6 bases and J dropped 5 bases, with 19 bases sitting between them. CDR3 length: 15 amino acids. CDR1 and CDR2 from the germline V gene are MDHEN and SYDVKM. CDR3 nucleotides: TGTGCCAGCAGGGGCCTGACCGGTGGTGCTGAGACCCAGTACTTC. Protein sequence: CASRGLTGGAETQYF.

J is TRBJ2-1 and V is TRBV4-1; 11 bases fit TRBD2. CDR3 length equals 17 residues. V shed 4 bases, J shed 4 bases, and the junction held 9 bases outside the gene matches. Germline loops: CDR1 MGHRA, CDR2 YSYEKL. CDR3 residues: CASSPLVAGGLYNEQFF. CDR3 nucleotides: TGCGCCAGCAGCCCTTTGGTAGCGGGGGGGCTATACAATGAGCAGTTCTTC.

J is TRBJ2-3 and V is TRBV12-3 or TRBV12-4, with TRBD2 as a possible D gene (5 bases). V shed 1 base and J shed 4 bases, with 6 bases lying between them. The length of the CDR3 is 13 residues. The CDR3, as DNA: TGTGCCAGCAGTTTAGGGGAGCCAGATACGCAGTATTTT. Protein: CASSLGEPDTQYF.

The chain has TRBV5-1 and TRBJ2-5, with TRBD2 as a possible D gene (5 bases). V shed 0 bases and J shed 9 bases, with 15 bases lying between them. The germline CDR1 and CDR2 sequences are SGHRS and YFSETQ. CDR3 length equals 14 residues. The CDR3 protein is CASSLEARSGAQYF. CDR3 DNA sequence: TGCGCCAGCAGCTTGGAGGCCCGATCCGGGGCCCAGTACTTC.

Worth noting for this clone: At one of its ends the junction is not consistent with the germline gene, which may arise from a read error. The chain uses TRBV5-1 and TRBJ2-1; 8 bases agree with TRBD2. Per germline, CDR1 SGHRS and CDR2 YFSETQ. The CDR3 runs 15 residues. CDR3 sequence reads: CASSLSGSSYNEQFF. The CDR3 DNA sequence: TGTGCCAGCAGCTTGAGCGGGAGCTCCTACAATGAGCAGTTCTTC.

This clone was observed a handful of times. The CDR3 sequence is CASSAFQGPDGYTF. In DNA form, the CDR3 reads TGTGCCAGCAGCGCGTTCCAGGGGCCTGATGGCTACACCTTC. This chain connects TRBV7-9 to TRBJ1-2; D perhaps matches TRBD1 (6 bases). The germline V and J ends were trimmed by 5 bases and 6 bases, with 16 bases remaining between them. Germline assignment: CDR1 SEHNR and CDR2 FQNEAQ (reference sequence). The CDR3 consists of 14 residues.

The V gene is TRBV28, the J gene TRBJ2-2; D perhaps matches TRBD2 (6 bases). This CDR3 comprises 13 residues. The germline CDR1 and CDR2 sequences are MDHEN and SYDVKM. Trimming left V 8 bases short and J 2 bases short, with 9 bases between. In nucleotides, the CDR3 is TGTGCCAGCGTGGGGACTAACACCGGGGAGCTGTTTTTT. This translates into CASVGTNTGELFF.

This clone was seen only once. This chain connects TRBV25-1 to TRBJ1-5; unclear D gene. Germline loops: CDR1 MGHDK, CDR2 SYGVNS. The CDR3 runs to 15 residues. V was pared by 1 base and J by 0 bases, with 7 bases between. CDR3 sequence: CASSESPNSNQPQHF. CDR3 nucleotides: TGTGCCAGCAGTGAATCCCCCAATAGCAATCAGCCCCAGCATTTT.

The chain recombines TRBV6-5 with TRBJ1-6; perhaps TRBD1 as D (6 bases). The CDR3 sequence is 16 residues long. Looked up from germline, CDR1 is MNHEY and CDR2 is SVGAGI. With 3 bases removed from V and 11 bases from J, the gap between germline ends came to 20 bases. The CDR3: CASSYFSGTRAPPLHF. Written as DNA, the CDR3 is TGTGCCAGCAGTTATTTTTCCGGGACACGAGCTCCACCCCTCCACTTT.

The chain links TRBV7-3 to TRBJ2-5; TRBD2 is a possible D gene (5 bases). The germline gives CDR1 SGHTA, CDR2 FQGTGA. Trimming shortened V by 1 base and J by 4 bases, and 13 bases separated the two germline ends. There are 15 residues in the CDR3. The DNA of the CDR3 is TGTGCCAGCAGCTTAAGACTACACGAGGGAGAGACCCAGTACTTC. This sequence encodes CASSLRLHEGETQYF.

Only a few counts were recorded for this clone. The chain uses TRBV2 and TRBJ2-5, with 14 bases aligning to TRBD2. There are 16 residues in the CDR3. The germline CDR1 and CDR2 sequences are SNHLY and FYNNEI. The V gene end was trimmed by 6 bases and the J gene end by 4 bases; junction bases not matched to a gene: 7. The CDR3 DNA reads TGTGCCAGCAGCGTGACTAGCGGGGGGGCCGGAGAGACCCAGTACTTC. This encodes CASSVTSGGAGETQYF.

The chain joins TRBV7-2 to TRBJ2-2, with TRBD2 as a possible D gene (5 bases). The V end was cut by 5 bases, the J end by 5 bases, with 12 bases between. The CDR3 spans 14 residues. Looked up from germline, CDR1 is SGHTA and CDR2 is FQGNSA. The CDR3 nucleotides are TGTGCCAGCAGCCCCAGTGGGGAGACCGGGGAGCTGTTTTTT. Residues: CASSPSGETGELFF.

V is TRBV15 and J is TRBJ2-7; D is unclear. Germline-derived CDR1 and CDR2 are LNHNV and YYDKDF (reference sequence). Deletions cut 4 bases from V and 6 bases from J, with 16 bases between. The CDR3 length is 14 residues. The CDR3 reads CATSNGTRAREQYF. CDR3 nucleotide sequence: TGTGCCACCAGCAATGGTACTCGCGCCCGCGAGCAGTACTTC.

The chain uses TRBV19 and TRBJ2-7, with 8 bases lining up with TRBD1. V shed 4 bases and J 5 bases; nucleotides not matched to a gene: 7. Germline values: CDR1 LNHDA, CDR2 SQIVND (reference sequence). The CDR3 runs to 14 residues. The DNA for the CDR3 is TGTGCCAGTAGTAAGTCGGGACAGGTCCACGAGCAGTACTTC. Residues: CASSKSGQVHEQYF.

V gene TRBV19 combines with J gene TRBJ2-1; D possibly corresponds to TRBD1 (6 bases). Germline-derived CDR1 and CDR2 are LNHDA and SQIVND (reference sequence). The CDR3 is 13 residues long. V dropped 10 bases and J dropped 6 bases, with 16 bases sitting between them. Here the CDR3 DNA reads TGTGCCACCAGAACAGGGAAGGGCAATGAGCAGTTCTTC. As protein: CATRTGKGNEQFF.

This rearrangement joins TRBV5-4 to TRBJ2-5; 7 nucleotides match TRBD1. The germline V gene encodes CDR1 SGHNT and CDR2 YYREEE (reference sequence). Losses at the gene ends were 0 bases for V and 5 bases for J; bases not matched to a gene: 4. This CDR3 has 14 residues. The CDR3 nucleotides are TGTGCCAGCAGCTTGGGAGGGGGCCGGGAGACCCAGTACTTC. This translates into CASSLGGGRETQYF.